Below are 9 T cell receptor beta chains sequenced from a single sample in a study of T cell responses to AZD1222 COVID-19 vaccine. The method was immunoSEQ multiplex PCR; TCRdb's version includes in-frame clones alone and lacks a portion of them. The table lists approximately 110,000 clones, more than 80% of them singletons. The material sequenced was peripheral blood, taken 28 days after the second AZD1222 dose. These receptor sequences come from an adult who received the AZD1222 COVID-19 vaccine.

V usage is TRBV7-3 and J usage is TRBJ1-3, with 12 bases that match TRBD1. CDR1 and CDR2 from the germline V gene are SGHTA and FQGTGA. This CDR3 contains 14 residues. J gave up 7 bases and V 5 bases, and 3 bases lay outside the gene matches. CDR3 amino acids: CASSPGQGANTIYF. In DNA, the CDR3 is TGTGCCAGCAGCCCGGGACAGGGGGCTAACACCATATATTTT. The full variable domain, completed using reference TRBV7-3 and TRBJ1-3, is GAGVSQTPSNKVTEKGKYVELRCDPISGHTALYWYRQSLGQGPEFLIYFQGTGAADDSGLPNDRFFAVRPEGSVSTLKIQRTERGDSAVYLCASSPGQGANTIYFGEGSWLTVV.

This clone was detected a few times. The V call is TRBV10-3, the J call TRBJ2-7, with a possible D match to TRBD1 (5 bases). There are 18 residues in the CDR3. Germline V lookup: CDR1 ENHRY, CDR2 SYGVKD. V was clipped by 0 bases and J by 5 bases, with 23 bases between them. CDR3 coding DNA: TGTGCCATCAGTGAGTCGATGAGCACCCTTTTGACAGAGGACGAGCAGTACTTC. The encoded protein is CAISESMSTLLTEDEQYF.

This sequence joins TRBV21-1 and TRBJ1-2. TRBV21-1 corresponds to a pseudogene. CDR3 length: 14 residues. The CDR3 here is CASSKEGGSYGYTF. In DNA form, the CDR3 reads TGTGCCAGCAGCAAAGAGGGGGGTAGCTATGGCTACACCTTC.

V usage is TRBV4-2 and J usage is TRBJ1-1, with unresolved D. CDR3 length: 14 amino acids. Germline assignment: CDR1 LGHNA and CDR2 YNFKEQ. Deletions cut 3 bases from V and 5 bases from J, with 13 bases between. This CDR3 reads CASSQPGLGTEAFF. The CDR3 DNA sequence: TGTGCCAGCAGCCAGCCAGGCTTGGGGACTGAAGCTTTCTTT.

For the CDR3, the DNA is TGTGCCAGCAGCCCGATGGGGGGAGAGACCCAGTACTTC. Encoded protein: CASSPMGGETQYF. The genes are TRBV7-2 and TRBJ2-5, with D perhaps TRBD2 (6 bases). Trimming left V 5 bases short and J 4 bases short, with 11 bases between. Germline V gives CDR1 SGHTA, CDR2 FQGNSA. The CDR3 length is 13 residues. Full variable domain (missing parts from reference TRBV7-2 and TRBJ2-5): GAGVSQSPSNKVTEKGKDVELRCDPISGHTALYWYRQSLGQGLEFLIYFQGNSAPDKSGLPSDRFSAERTGGSVSTLTIQRTQQEDSAVYLCASSPMGGETQYFGPGTRLLVL.

This clone was seen a single time. The chain is built from TRBV5-4 and TRBJ2-1; 7 bases are a match to TRBD1. The junction had 7 bases not matched to a gene; V was cut back by 5 bases and J by 2 bases. Germline values: CDR1 SGHNT, CDR2 YYREEE (reference sequence). The CDR3 has 15 amino acids. The CDR3 coding sequence is TGTGCCAGCAGACCGACAGGGACCCCCTACAATGAGCAGTTCTTC. Translated, it gives CASRPTGTPYNEQFF.

A few counts support this clone. V gene TRBV6-5 combines with J gene TRBJ2-7; 9 bases map to TRBD1. The CDR3 loop spans 15 amino acids. The junction had 9 bases not matched to a gene; V was cut back by 6 bases and J by 3 bases. The V gene's germline CDR1 is MNHEY and CDR2 SVGAGI. The CDR3 protein is CASRTGTGLDYEQYF. CDR3 sequence (DNA): TGTGCCAGCAGAACCGGGACAGGGTTGGACTACGAGCAGTACTTC.

The chain is built from TRBV11-2 and TRBJ1-3, with D uncertain. V was trimmed by 5 bases and J by 2 bases, leaving 10 bases between them. CDR1 SGHAT and CDR2 FQNNGV come from the germline V gene. This CDR3 has 14 residues. CDR3 loop: CASSLGITGNTIYF. CDR3 nucleotides: TGTGCCAGCAGCCTGGGGATAACTGGAAACACCATATATTTT.

The chain uses TRBV14 and TRBJ2-7; D remains ambiguous. CDR1 is SGHDN and CDR2 is FVKESK in the germline V gene. V lost 3 bases and J 0 bases, leaving 6 bases between the germline ends. There are 13 residues in the CDR3. As DNA, the CDR3 is TGTGCCAGCAGCCAGTACTCCTCCTACGAGCAGTACTTC. It codes for CASSQYSSYEQYF.